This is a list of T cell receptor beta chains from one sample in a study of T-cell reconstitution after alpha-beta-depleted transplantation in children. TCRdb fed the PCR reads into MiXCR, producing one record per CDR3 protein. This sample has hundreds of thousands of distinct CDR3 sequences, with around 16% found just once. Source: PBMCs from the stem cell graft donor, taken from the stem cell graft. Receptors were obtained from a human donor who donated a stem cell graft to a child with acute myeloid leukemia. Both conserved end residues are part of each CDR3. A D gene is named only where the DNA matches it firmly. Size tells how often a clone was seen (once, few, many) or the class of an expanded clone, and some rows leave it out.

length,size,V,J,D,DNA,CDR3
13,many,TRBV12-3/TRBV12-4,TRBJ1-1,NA,TGTGCCAGCAGGATGACAGGGAACACTGAAGCTTTCTTT,CASRMTGNTEAFF
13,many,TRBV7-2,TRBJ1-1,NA,TGTGCCAGCAGCAAGGACGGTGGCACTGAAGCTTTCTTT,CASSKDGGTEAFF
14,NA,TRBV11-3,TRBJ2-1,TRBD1,TGTGCCAGCAGCAGGGACAGTAAGATCAATGAGCAGTTCTTC,CASSRDSKINEQFF
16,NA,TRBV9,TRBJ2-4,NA,TGTGCCAGCAGCGCAATGCCTCAGGGAGGCAAAAACATTCAGTACTTC,CASSAMPQGGKNIQYF
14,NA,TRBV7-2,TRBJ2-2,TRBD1,TGTGCCAGCAGCCCGACAGGGGCCACCGGGGAGCTGTTTTTT,CASSPTGATGELFF
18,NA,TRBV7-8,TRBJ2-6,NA,TGTGCCAGCAGCTTAGAAGGGGATCCCCCTTCTGGGGCCAACGTCCTGACTTTC,CASSLEGDPPSGANVLTF
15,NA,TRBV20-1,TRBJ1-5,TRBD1,TGCAGTGCCATACAGGGGATCAACCGCAATCAGCCCCAGCATTTT,CSAIQGINRNQPQHF
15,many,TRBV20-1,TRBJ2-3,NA,TGCAGTGCTAGAGAATCTAGGCTTATCACAGATACGCAGTATTTT,CSARESRLITDTQYF
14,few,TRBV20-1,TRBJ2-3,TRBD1,TGCAGTGCGGAGGGACAGGAGAACACAGATACGCAGTATTTT,CSAEGQENTDTQYF
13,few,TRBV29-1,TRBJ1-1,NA,TGCAGCGTTGCCTTTGGTGAGTCCACTGAAGCTTTCTTT,CSVAFGESTEAFF
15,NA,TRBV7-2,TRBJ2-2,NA,TGTGCCAGCAGCCAGGGGACGACGAACACCGGGGAGCTGTTTTTT,CASSQGTTNTGELFF
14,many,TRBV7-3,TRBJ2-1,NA,TGTGCCAGCAGCTTGGGGGGGGCCGGCGATGAGCAGTTCTTC,CASSLGGAGDEQFF
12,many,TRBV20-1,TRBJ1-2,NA,TGCAGTGCCGACGAAGAGGCAAGCGGCTACACCTTC,CSADEEASGYTF
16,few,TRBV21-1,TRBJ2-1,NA,TGTGCCAGCAGGTCTAGACAGCCACTCCGCTACAATGAGCAGTTCTTC,CASRSRQPLRYNEQFF
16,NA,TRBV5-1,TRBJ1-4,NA,TGCGCCAGCAGCTTGGCCCCGGACAGCCTTAATGAAAAACTGTTTTTT,CASSLAPDSLNEKLFF
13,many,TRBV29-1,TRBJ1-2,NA,TGCAGCGTTGAAGATCCTGGGGCCTATGGCTACACCTTC,CSVEDPGAYGYTF
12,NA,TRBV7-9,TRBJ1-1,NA,TGTGCCAGCAGCTGGTCAAACACTGAAGCTTTCTTT,CASSWSNTEAFF
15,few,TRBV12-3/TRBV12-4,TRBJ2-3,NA,TGTGCCAGCATCCCGAGGGGGGGCCGTTCGGATACGCAGTATTTT,CASIPRGGRSDTQYF
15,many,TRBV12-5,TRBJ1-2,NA,TGTGCTAGTGGTTCGTATCAGGTTACTAACTATGGCTACACCTTC,CASGSYQVTNYGYTF
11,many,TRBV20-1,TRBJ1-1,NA,TGCAGTGCTATCAGGGGATCTGAAGCTTTCTTT,CSAIRGSEAFF
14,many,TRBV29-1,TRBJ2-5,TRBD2,TGCAGCGTTGGGACTAGCGGGGACCAAGAGACCCAGTACTTC,CSVGTSGDQETQYF
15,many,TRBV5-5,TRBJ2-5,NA,TGTGCCAGCAGACTCACAGAGGGGAAACAAGAGACCCAGTACTTC,CASRLTEGKQETQYF
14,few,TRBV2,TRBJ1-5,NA,TGTGCCAGCAGTGGGGTGGCAGCATATCAGCCCCAGCATTTT,CASSGVAAYQPQHF
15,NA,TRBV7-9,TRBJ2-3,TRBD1,TGTGCCAGCAGCTCGTGGGACAGGGAGGCAGATACGCAGTATTTT,CASSSWDREADTQYF
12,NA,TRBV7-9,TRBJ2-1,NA,TGTGCCAGCAGTGGCGGGTCTAATGAGCAGTTCTTC,CASSGGSNEQFF
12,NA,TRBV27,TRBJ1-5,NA,TGTGCCAGCAGTGCGTACAATCAGCCCCAGCATTTT,CASSAYNQPQHF
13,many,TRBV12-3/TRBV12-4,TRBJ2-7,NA,TGTGCCAGCAGTTTTTCCCTTGCCGGCGAGCAGTACTTC,CASSFSLAGEQYF
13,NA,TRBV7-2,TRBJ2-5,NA,TGTGCCAGCAGCTTATATAGCGAAGAGACCCAGTACTTC,CASSLYSEETQYF
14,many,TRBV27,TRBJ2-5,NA,TGTGCCAGTTGGGGGTCAGCGCGACAAGAGACCCAGTACTTC,CASWGSARQETQYF
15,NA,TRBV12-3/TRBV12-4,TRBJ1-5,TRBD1,TGTGCCAGCAGTTTAGCACAGGGGGCCTTTCAGCCCCAGCATTTT,CASSLAQGAFQPQHF
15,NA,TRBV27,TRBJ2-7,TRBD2,TGTGCCAGCAGTTTAAGGGAGGGGTCCCCCTACGAGCAGTACTTC,CASSLREGSPYEQYF
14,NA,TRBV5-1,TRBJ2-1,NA,TGCGCCAGCAGCTTGTTGCAGGGATCCAATGAGCAGTTCTTC,CASSLLQGSNEQFF
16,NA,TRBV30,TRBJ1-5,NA,TGTGCCTGGAGTGTACAGGATGGGAGGGGCAATCAGCCCCAGCATTTT,CAWSVQDGRGNQPQHF
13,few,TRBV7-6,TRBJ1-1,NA,TGTGCCAGCAGGTGGGCGGAGGAAACTGAAGCTTTCTTT,CASRWAEETEAFF
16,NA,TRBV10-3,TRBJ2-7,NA,TGTGCCATCAGCGAGACCGGTAGCTCTATATCCTACGAGCAGTACTTC,CAISETGSSISYEQYF
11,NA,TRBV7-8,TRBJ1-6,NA,TGTGCCAGCAGCTCGGGGACACCCCTCCACTTT,CASSSGTPLHF
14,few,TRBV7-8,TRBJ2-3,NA,TGTGCCAGCAGACCGGGACAAACCACAGATACGCAGTATTTT,CASRPGQTTDTQYF
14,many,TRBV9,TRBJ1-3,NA,TGTGCCAGCAGCGTAGCGGACTGGGGAAACACCATATATTTT,CASSVADWGNTIYF
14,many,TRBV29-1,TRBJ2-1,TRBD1,TGCAGCGTTGGGGACAGGGGGCCAGGTTCGGTGCAGTTCTTC,CSVGDRGPGSVQFF
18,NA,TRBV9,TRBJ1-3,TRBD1,TGTGCCAGCAGCACAAGTCTTCAGGGGGAGAGCTCTGGAAACACCATATATTTT,CASSTSLQGESSGNTIYF
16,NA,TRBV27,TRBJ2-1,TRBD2,TGTGCCAGCAGTTCCCGAGCGGGGGGCCTCTACAATGAGCAGTTCTTC,CASSSRAGGLYNEQFF
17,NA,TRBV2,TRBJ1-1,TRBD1,TGTGCCAGCAGTCCCCCGTTGCAGGGGGCTAGGGACACTGAAGCTTTCTTT,CASSPPLQGARDTEAFF
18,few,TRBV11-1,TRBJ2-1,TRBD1,TGTGCCAGCAGCTTAGCGATCGAGGCTGGGACAGGATACAATGAGCAGTTCTTC,CASSLAIEAGTGYNEQFF
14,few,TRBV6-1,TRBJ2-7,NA,TGTGCCAGCAGTGACCTTGAGGGCTCCTACGAGCAGTACTTC,CASSDLEGSYEQYF
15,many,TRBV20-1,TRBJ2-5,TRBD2,TGCAGTGCTACCCGGACTAGCGGGGGGCAAGAGACCCAGTACTTC,CSATRTSGGQETQYF
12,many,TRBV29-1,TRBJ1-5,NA,TGCAGCGTTGGTTCGGGGGATCAGCCCCAGCATTTT,CSVGSGDQPQHF
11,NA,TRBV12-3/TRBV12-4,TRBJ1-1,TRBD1,TGTGCCAGCATTCAGGGGGCTGAAGCTTTCTTT,CASIQGAEAFF
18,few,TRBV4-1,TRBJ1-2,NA,TGCGCCAGCAGCCAAGTGGTAAGGCGAAGGGACAACCTCTATGGCTACACCTTC,CASSQVVRRRDNLYGYTF
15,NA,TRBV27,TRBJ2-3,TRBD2,TGTGCCAGCAGCCCGTGGACTAGCGGGGCAGATACGCAGTATTTT,CASSPWTSGADTQYF
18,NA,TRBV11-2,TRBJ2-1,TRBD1,TGTGCCAGCAGCGCTATCCCCGGGACAGGGGCAGGCTACAATGAGCAGTTCTTC,CASSAIPGTGAGYNEQFF
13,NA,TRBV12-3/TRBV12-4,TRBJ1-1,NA,TGTGCCAGCAGTCCTACAGCCTCGGGCGAAGCTTTCTTT,CASSPTASGEAFF
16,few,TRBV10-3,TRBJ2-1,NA,TGTGCCATCAGTGAATACCAGGGGCCGACCTACAATGAGCAGTTCTTC,CAISEYQGPTYNEQFF